The entry below describes one T cell receptor beta chain. The data were produced by immunoSEQ multiplex PCR, yet TCRdb's version contains in-frame clones alone and is incomplete. The sample has approximately 92,000 clones, roughly 93% seen once. The sample belongs to a study of T cell responses to AZD1222 COVID-19 vaccine. The length of the CDR3 is 14 residues. The V gene's germline CDR1 is MDHEN and CDR2 SYDVKM. J was trimmed by 6 bases and V by 6 bases; bases with no gene match: 7. The chain joins TRBV28 to TRBJ2-1; TRBD2 aligns across 8 bases. The origin of this receptor is an adult in good health. Here the sequenced sample was peripheral blood, taken on day 0 of AZD1222 vaccination. The CDR3 is CASRSGGGSNEQFF. DNA for the CDR3: TGTGCCAGCAGGTCGGGCGGGGGGAGCAATGAGCAGTTCTTC.